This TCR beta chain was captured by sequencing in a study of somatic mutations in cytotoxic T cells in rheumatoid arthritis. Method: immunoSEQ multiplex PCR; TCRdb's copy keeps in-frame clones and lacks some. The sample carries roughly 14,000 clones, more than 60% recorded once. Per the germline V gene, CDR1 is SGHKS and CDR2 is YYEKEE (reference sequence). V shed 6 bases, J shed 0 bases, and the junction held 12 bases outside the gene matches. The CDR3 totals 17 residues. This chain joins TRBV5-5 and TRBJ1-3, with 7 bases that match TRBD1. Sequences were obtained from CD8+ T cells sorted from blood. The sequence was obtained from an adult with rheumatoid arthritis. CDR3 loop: CASTLYPGGHSGNTIYF. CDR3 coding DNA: TGTGCCAGCACTCTCTATCCAGGGGGTCACTCTGGAAACACCATATATTTT.